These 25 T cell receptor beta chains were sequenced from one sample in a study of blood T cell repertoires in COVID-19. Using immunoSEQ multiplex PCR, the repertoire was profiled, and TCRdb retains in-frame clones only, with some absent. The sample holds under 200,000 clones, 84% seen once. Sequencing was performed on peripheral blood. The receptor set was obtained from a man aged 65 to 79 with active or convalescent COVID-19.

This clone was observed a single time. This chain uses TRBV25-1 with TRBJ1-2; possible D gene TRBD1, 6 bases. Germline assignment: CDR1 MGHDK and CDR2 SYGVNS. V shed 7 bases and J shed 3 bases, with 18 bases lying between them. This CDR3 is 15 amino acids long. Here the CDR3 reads CASKGGQGLYYGYTF. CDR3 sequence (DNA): TGTGCCAGCAAGGGGGGGCAGGGCCTGTACTATGGCTACACCTTC.

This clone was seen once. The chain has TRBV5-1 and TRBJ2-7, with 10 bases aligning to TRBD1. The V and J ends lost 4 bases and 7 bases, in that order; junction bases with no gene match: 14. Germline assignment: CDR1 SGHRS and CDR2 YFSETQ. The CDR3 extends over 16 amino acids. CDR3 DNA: TGCGCCAGCAGCGCGTTAGGGACAGGGGTGTTGGGAGAGCAGTACTTC. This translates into CASSALGTGVLGEQYF.

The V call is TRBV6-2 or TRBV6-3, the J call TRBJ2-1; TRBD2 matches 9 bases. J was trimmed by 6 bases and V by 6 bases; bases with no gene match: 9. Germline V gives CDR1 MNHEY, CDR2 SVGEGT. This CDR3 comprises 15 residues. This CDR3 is CASSRGTSSGNEQFF. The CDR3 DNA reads TGTGCCAGCAGCCGAGGGACTAGCTCTGGCAATGAGCAGTTCTTC.

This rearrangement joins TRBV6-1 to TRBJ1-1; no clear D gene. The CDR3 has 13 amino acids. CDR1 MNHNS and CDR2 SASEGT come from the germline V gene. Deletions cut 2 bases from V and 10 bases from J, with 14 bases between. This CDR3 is CASSEREFSGAFF. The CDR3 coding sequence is TGTGCCAGCAGTGAAAGGGAGTTTAGCGGAGCTTTCTTT.

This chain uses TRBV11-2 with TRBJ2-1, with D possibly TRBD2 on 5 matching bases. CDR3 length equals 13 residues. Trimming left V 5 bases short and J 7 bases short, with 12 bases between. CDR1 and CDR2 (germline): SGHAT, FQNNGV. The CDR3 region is CASSPGLLNEQFF. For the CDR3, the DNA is TGTGCCAGCAGCCCCGGACTGTTGAATGAGCAGTTCTTC.

CDR3 in DNA: TGTGCCACTGCTGGGACAGGACTTAACACTGAAGCTTTCTTT. Translated, it gives CATAGTGLNTEAFF. The V call is TRBV6-6, the J call TRBJ1-1; 8 bases are shared with TRBD1. V shed 10 bases, J shed 2 bases, and the junction held 9 bases outside the gene matches. CDR1 is MNHNY and CDR2 is SVGAGI in the germline V gene (reference sequence). The CDR3 is 14 amino acids.

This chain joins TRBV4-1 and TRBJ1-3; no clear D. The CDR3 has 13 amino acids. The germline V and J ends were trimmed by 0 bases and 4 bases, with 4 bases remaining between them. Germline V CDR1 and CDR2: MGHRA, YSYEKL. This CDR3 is CASSQDEGNTIYF. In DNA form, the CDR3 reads TGCGCCAGCAGCCAAGATGAGGGAAACACCATATATTTT.

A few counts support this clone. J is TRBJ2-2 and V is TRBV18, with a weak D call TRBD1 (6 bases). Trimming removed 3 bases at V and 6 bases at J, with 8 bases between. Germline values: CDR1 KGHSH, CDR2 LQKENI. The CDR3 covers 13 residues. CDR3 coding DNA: TGTGCCAGCTCACCCCCAGGGGCCGGGGAGCTGTTTTTT. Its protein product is CASSPPGAGELFF.

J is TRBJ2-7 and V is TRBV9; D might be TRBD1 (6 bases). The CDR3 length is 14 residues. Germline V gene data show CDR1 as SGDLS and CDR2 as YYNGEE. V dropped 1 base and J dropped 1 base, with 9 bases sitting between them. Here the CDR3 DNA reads TGTGCCAGCAGCGTAACAGGGAATTCCTACGAGCAGTACTTC. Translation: CASSVTGNSYEQYF.

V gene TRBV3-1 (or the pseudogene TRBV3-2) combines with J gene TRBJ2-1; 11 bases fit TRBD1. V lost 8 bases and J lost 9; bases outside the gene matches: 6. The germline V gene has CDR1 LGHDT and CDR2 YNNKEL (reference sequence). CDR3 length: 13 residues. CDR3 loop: CASQRTGGGEQFF. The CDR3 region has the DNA TGTGCCAGCCAGAGGACAGGGGGCGGTGAGCAGTTCTTC.

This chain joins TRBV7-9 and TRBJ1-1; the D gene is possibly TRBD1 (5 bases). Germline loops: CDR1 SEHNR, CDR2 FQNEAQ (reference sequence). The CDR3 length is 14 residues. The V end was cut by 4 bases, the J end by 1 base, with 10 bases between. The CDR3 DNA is TGTGCCAGCAGCTGGGAAACAGGGAACACTGAAGCTTTCTTT. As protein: CASSWETGNTEAFF.

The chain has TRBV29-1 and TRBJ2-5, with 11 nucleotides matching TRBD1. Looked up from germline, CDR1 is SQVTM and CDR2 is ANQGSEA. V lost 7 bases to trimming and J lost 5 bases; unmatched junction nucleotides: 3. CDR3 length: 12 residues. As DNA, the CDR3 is TGCAGCGCCGGACAGGGGGCTGAGACCCAGTACTTC. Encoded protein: CSAGQGAETQYF.

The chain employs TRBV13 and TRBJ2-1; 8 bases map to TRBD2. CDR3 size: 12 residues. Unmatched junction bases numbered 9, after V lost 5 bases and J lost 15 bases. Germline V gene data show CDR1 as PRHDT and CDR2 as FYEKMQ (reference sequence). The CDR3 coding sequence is TGTGCCAGCAGCATGTCTAGCGGGCGGCCGTTCTTC. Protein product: CASSMSSGRPFF.

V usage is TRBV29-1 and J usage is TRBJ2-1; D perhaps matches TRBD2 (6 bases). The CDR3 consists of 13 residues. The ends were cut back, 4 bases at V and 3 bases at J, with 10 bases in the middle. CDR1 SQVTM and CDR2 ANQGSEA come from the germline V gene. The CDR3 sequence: CSVGSGHYNEQFF. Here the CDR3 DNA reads TGCAGCGTTGGAAGCGGGCACTACAATGAGCAGTTCTTC.

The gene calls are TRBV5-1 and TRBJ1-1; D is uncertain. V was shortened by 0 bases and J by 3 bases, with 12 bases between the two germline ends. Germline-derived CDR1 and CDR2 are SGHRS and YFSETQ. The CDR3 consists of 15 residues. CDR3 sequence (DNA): TGCGCCAGCAGCTTGGAGCTGGGGAGGGACACTGAAGCTTTCTTT. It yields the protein CASSLELGRDTEAFF.

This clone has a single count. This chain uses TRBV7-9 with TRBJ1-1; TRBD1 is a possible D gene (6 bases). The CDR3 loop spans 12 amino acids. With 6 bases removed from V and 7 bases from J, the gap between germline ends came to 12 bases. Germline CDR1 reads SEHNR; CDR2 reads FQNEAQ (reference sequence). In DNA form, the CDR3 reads TGTGCCAGCAGTTTACAGGGAATTGAAGCTTTCTTT. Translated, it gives CASSLQGIEAFF.

CDR3 DNA: TGTGCCAGCAGCCATAGACAGGCCACCATCCAGCCCCAGCATTTT. It specifies CASSHRQATIQPQHF. The chain uses TRBV2 and TRBJ1-5; D perhaps matches TRBD1 (6 bases). Germline V gene sequence: CDR1 SNHLY, CDR2 FYNNEI. The CDR3 covers 15 residues. With 6 bases removed from V and 7 bases from J, the gap between germline ends came to 19 bases.

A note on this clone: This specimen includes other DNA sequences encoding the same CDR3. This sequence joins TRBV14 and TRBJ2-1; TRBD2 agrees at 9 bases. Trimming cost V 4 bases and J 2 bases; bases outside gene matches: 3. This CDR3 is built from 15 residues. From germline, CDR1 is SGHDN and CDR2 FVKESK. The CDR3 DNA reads TGTGCCAGCAGCCCCAGGACTAGCGCCTACAATGAGCAGTTCTTC. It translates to CASSPRTSAYNEQFF. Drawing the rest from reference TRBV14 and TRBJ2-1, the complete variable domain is EAGVTQFPSHSVIEKGQTVTLRCDPISGHDNLYWYRRVMGKEIKFLLHFVKESKQDESGMPNNRFLAERTGGTYSTLKVQPAELEDSGVYFCASSPRTSAYNEQFFGPGTRLTVL.

CDR3 protein: CASARGQGREKLFF. DNA for the CDR3: TGTGCCAGCGCGAGAGGACAGGGACGTGAAAAACTGTTTTTT. This rearrangement joins TRBV9 to TRBJ1-4, with 8 bases matching TRBD1. Trimming cost V 7 bases and J 7 bases; bases outside gene matches: 9. This CDR3 is built from 14 residues. Germline-derived CDR1 and CDR2 are SGDLS and YYNGEE.

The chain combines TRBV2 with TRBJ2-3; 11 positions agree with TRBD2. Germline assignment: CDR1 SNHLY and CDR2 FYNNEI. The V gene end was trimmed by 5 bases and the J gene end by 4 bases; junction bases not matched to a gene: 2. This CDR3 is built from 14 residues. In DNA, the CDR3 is TGTGCCAGCAGTCTAGCGGGGGGCGCAGATACGCAGTATTTT. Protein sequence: CASSLAGGADTQYF.

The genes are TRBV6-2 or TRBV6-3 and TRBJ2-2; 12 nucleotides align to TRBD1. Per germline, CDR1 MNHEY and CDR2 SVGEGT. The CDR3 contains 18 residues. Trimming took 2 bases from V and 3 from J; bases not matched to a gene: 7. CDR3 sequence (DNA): TGTGCCAGCAGTTACGGGGACAGGGGGCCTGTAGACACCGGGGAGCTGTTTTTT. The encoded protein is CASSYGDRGPVDTGELFF.

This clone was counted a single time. DNA of the CDR3: TGTGCCAGCAGCCAAGATCCCGGTTCCTACAATGAGCAGTTCTTC. Amino acids: CASSQDPGSYNEQFF. The genes are TRBV3-1 (or the pseudogene TRBV3-2) and TRBJ2-1; D unclear. The V gene lost 0 bases and the J gene lost 1 base, with 7 bases spanning the gap. The CDR3 is 15 residues long. CDR1 is LGHDT, CDR2 YNNKEL, per germline (reference sequence).

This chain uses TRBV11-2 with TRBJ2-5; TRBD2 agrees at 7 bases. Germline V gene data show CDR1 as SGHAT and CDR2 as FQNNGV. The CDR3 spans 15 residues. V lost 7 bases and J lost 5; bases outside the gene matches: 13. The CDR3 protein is CASIPLGGVGETQYF. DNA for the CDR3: TGTGCCAGCATCCCCCTGGGAGGGGTGGGGGAGACCCAGTACTTC. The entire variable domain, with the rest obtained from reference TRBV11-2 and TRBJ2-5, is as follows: EAGVAQSPRYKIIEKRQSVAFWCNPISGHATLYWYQQILGQGPKLLIQFQNNGVVDDSQLPKDRFSAERLKGVDSTLKIQPAKLEDSAVYLCASIPLGGVGETQYFGPGTRLLVL.

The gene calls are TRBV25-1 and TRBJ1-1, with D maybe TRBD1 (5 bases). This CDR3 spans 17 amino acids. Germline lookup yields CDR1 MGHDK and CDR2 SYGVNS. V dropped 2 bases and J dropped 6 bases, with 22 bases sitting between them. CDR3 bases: TGTGCCAGCAGTGAAGTACTTCCCCAGGGAGGGTTAGCTGAAGCTTTCTTT. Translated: CASSEVLPQGGLAEAFF.

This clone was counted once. DNA of the CDR3: TGTGCCACCAGCAGAGGAACAGGGGGGAGCAATCAGCCCCAGCATTTT. It is translated as CATSRGTGGSNQPQHF. This chain links TRBV15 with TRBJ1-5; 8 bases map to TRBD1. Germline V gene data show CDR1 as LNHNV and CDR2 as YYDKDF (reference sequence). The CDR3 spans 16 residues. The trim removed 1 base at V and 1 base at J, leaving 3 bases unmatched.